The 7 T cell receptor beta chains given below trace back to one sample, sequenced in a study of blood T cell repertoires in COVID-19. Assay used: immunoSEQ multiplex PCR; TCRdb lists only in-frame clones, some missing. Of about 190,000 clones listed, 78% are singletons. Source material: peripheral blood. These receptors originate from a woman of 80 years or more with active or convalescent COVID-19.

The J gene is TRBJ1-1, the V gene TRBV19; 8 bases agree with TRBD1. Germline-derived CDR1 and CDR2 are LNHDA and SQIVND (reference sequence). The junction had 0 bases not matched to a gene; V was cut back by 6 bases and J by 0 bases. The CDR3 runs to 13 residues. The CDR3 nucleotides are TGTGCCAGTAGACAGGGGGTGAACACTGAAGCTTTCTTT. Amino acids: CASRQGVNTEAFF. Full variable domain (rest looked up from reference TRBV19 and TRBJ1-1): DGGITQSPKYLFRKEGQNVTLSCEQNLNHDAMYWYRQDPGQGLRLIYYSQIVNDFQKGDIAEGYSVSREKKESFPLTVTSAQKNPTAFYLCASRQGVNTEAFFGQGTRLTVV.

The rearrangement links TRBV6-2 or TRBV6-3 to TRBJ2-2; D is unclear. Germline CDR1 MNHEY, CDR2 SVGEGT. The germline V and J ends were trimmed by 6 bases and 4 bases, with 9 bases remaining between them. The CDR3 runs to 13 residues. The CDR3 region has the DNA TGTGCCAGCAGCATTCCTCCCACCGGGGAGCTGTTTTTT. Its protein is CASSIPPTGELFF.

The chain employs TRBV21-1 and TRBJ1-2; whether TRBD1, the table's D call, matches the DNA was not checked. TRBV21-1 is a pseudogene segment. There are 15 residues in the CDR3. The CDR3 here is CASSGTGGSPYGYTF. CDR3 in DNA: TGTGCCAGCAGCGGAACAGGGGGCTCCCCTTATGGCTACACCTTC.

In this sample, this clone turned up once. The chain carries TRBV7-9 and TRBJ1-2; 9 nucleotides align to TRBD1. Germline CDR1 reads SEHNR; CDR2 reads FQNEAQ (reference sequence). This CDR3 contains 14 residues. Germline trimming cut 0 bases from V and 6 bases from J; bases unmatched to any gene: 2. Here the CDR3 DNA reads TGTGCCAGCAGCTTAGCCGGGACAGGGCATGGCTACACCTTC. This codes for CASSLAGTGHGYTF.

The CDR3, as DNA: TGTGCCAGTACAGGACAGGGATCCGAAAAACTGTTTTTT. It codes for CASTGQGSEKLFF. The chain joins TRBV19 to TRBJ1-4; TRBD1 aligns across 8 bases. This CDR3 comprises 13 residues. V shed 7 bases, J shed 8 bases, and the junction held 6 bases outside the gene matches. Germline values: CDR1 LNHDA, CDR2 SQIVND (reference sequence).

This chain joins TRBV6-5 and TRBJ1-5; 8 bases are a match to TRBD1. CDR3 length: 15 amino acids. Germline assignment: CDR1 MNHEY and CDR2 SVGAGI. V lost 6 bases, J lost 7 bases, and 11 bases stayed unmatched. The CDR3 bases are TGTGCCAGCAGCCCAAGACAGGGGACTGGACAGCCCCAGCATTTT. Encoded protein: CASSPRQGTGQPQHF.

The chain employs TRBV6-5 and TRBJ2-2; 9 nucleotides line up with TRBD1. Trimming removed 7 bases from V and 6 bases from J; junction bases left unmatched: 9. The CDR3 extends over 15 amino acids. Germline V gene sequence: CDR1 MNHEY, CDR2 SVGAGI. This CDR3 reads CASNTGQGLSGELFF. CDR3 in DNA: TGTGCCAGCAACACGGGACAGGGATTGTCCGGGGAGCTGTTTTTT.